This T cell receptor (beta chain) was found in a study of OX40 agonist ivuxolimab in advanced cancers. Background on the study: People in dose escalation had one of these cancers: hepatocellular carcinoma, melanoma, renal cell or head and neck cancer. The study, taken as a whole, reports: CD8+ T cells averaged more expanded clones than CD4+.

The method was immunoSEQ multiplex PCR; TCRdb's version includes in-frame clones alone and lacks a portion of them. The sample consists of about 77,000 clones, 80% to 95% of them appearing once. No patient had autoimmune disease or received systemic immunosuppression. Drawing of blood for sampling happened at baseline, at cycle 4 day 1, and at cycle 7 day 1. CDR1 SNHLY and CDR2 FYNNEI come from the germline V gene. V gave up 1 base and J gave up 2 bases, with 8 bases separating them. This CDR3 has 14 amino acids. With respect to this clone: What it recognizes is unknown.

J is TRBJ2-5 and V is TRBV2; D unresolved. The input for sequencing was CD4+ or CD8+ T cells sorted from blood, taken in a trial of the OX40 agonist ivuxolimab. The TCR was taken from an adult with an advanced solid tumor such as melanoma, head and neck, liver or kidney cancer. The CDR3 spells CASSEVNGQETQYF. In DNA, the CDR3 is TGTGCCAGCAGTGAAGTCAACGGTCAAGAGACCCAGTACTTC.